A single T cell receptor beta chain is shown here with its context. The antigen remains undetermined. A read error may produce the germline difference seen at one junction end. These data are taken from a study of metastatic and nonmetastatic thyroid tumors. The study, taken as a whole, reports: The reported finding was significantly higher TCR beta diversity in malignant thyroid tumors relative to benign nodules, in blood and tumor.

The germline V gene encodes CDR1 LGHDT and CDR2 YNNKEL (reference sequence). The CDR3 length is 15 residues. TCRdb re-called the PCR reads via MiXCR. The sample records tens of thousands of clones, less than 25% being singletons. Ahead of thyroid surgery, no patient had received treatment of any kind. The chain combines TRBV3-1 with TRBJ2-1; 9 bases are a match to TRBD1. Sequences were obtained from blood. This TCR was sampled from a male donor with papillary thyroid cancer or a benign thyroid nodule (not recorded which). Some clones in this sample may be carry-over from other donors' samples. Here the CDR3 DNA reads TGTGCCGGCAGCCACTCAGGACAGGGGTACAATGAGCAGTTCTTC. It translates to CAGSHSGQGYNEQFF.